The rows below give T cell receptor beta chains drawn from one sample of a study of T cell changes during pregnancy in multiple sclerosis. The repertoire was sequenced with immunoSEQ multiplex PCR; TCRdb's copy has only in-frame clones and lacks some. The profile shows around 68,000 clones, roughly 89% of them singletons. The sample here was peripheral blood, taken in the third trimester of pregnancy. These receptors all stem from a female donor in good health, enrolled as a control in a pregnancy study. Each CDR3 is given with its conserved first and last residue. D genes are given only for firm matches. Size is stated for part of the rows, as once, few or many counts, or as a class when the clone is expanded.

j_gene,v_gene,d_gene,abundance,CDR3nt,CDR3aa
TRBJ1-1,TRBV6-5,TRBD1,few,TGTGCCAGCAGGCGGGACAGGGAGATGAACACTGAAGCTTTCTTT,CASRRDREMNTEAFF
TRBJ1-2,TRBV6-5,NA,NA,TGTGCCAGCAGTTCGGACAGAATGGGCTATGGCTACACCTTC,CASSSDRMGYGYTF
TRBJ2-7,TRBV30,NA,NA,TGTGCCTGGAGTGGAGGATCCGGTTGGTACGAGCAGTACTTC,CAWSGGSGWYEQYF
TRBJ2-3,TRBV6-1,TRBD1,once,TGTGCCAGCAGGGGACAGGGTTCGGGAGATACGCAGTATTTT,CASRGQGSGDTQYF
TRBJ1-5,TRBV6-1,TRBD1,NA,TGTGCCAGCAGCTTCGGGACAGGGAAAAATCAGCCCCAGCATTTT,CASSFGTGKNQPQHF
TRBJ2-3,TRBV5-1,TRBD2,NA,TGCGCCAGCGGCGTGACTAGCGGGAGGACAGATACGCAGTATTTT,CASGVTSGRTDTQYF
TRBJ2-3,TRBV6-4,TRBD2,NA,TGTGCCAGCAGTGATTCTAGCGGGGGTGCAGATACGCAGTATTTT,CASSDSSGGADTQYF
TRBJ2-1,TRBV6-4,NA,few,TGTGCCAGCAGTGCCCACATAGGAGACAGTCCCAATGAGCAGTTCTTC,CASSAHIGDSPNEQFF
TRBJ1-2,TRBV27,TRBD1,NA,TGTGCCAGCAGTTTACGGACAGGTTCCTACTATGGCTACACCTTC,CASSLRTGSYYGYTF
TRBJ1-4,TRBV29-1,NA,NA,TGCAGCGTTGAAGATGGGAAAGGGGAACTGTTTTTT,CSVEDGKGELFF
TRBJ2-3,TRBV18,NA,NA,TGTGCCAGCTCACCGGAGGGGTCAGATACGCAGTATTTT,CASSPEGSDTQYF
TRBJ1-1,TRBV27,NA,few,TGTGCCAGCCAAGAGACGGGGGGTGGGACTGAAGCTTTCTTT,CASQETGGGTEAFF
TRBJ2-1,TRBV6-4,TRBD2,NA,TGTGCCAGCAGTAGACTAGCGGGGCTAAACAATGAGCAGTTCTTC,CASSRLAGLNNEQFF
TRBJ2-5,TRBV5-1,NA,NA,TGCGCCAGCTCCGGGAGCGAAGGGGAGACCCAGTACTTC,CASSGSEGETQYF
TRBJ2-7,TRBV11-2,TRBD2,once,TGTGCCAGCAGCTTGACTAGCGGGTCCTACGAGCAGTACTTC,CASSLTSGSYEQYF